The 22 T cell receptor beta chains listed next were all sequenced from one sample in a study of cytomegalovirus exposure and HLA in healthy donors (dated by TCRdb to the late 2010s). Libraries were constructed by the immunoSEQ multiplex PCR assay. Imported from immuneACCESS, the table was reduced by TCRdb to in-frame sequences with V and J called. These copies leave out some clones; in studies compared against another copy, an unresolved V gene accounts for under half, and the cause of the remainder is not known. This sample lists 220,000 or so clones; less than 90% were detected once. Of the sample, 5.5% to 6.5% is held by the ten largest clones. The sample comprised PBMCs. Receptors were obtained from a woman aged 18 to 35 in good health and CMV-seronegative.

The chain uses TRBV5-4 and TRBJ2-1; TRBD2 matches at 13 bases. Germline-derived CDR1 and CDR2 are SGHNT and YYREEE (reference sequence). J gave up 15 bases and V 3 bases, and 12 bases lay outside the gene matches. The CDR3 length is 15 residues. The CDR3 DNA is TGTGCCAGCAGCTCGGGGACTAGCGGGGCCTCCAGCCTGTTCTTC. Translation: CASSSGTSGASSLFF.

In this sample, this clone turned up a few times. The CDR3 loop is CASGPTSVWRGGLSTGELFF. As DNA, the CDR3 is TGTGCTAGTGGTCCCACGTCCGTATGGCGGGGGGGCCTTTCCACCGGGGAGCTGTTTTTT. The chain links TRBV12-5 to TRBJ2-2, with 9 nucleotides matching TRBD2. Germline V gene lookup returns CDR1 LGHNT and CDR2 FRNRAP. The CDR3 spans 20 residues. Losses at the gene ends were 5 bases for V and 4 bases for J; bases not matched to a gene: 20. Drawing the rest from reference TRBV12-5 and TRBJ2-2, the complete variable domain is DARVTQTPRHKVTEMGQEVTMRCQPILGHNTVFWYRQTMMQGLELLAYFRNRAPLDDSGMPKDRFSAEMPDATLATLKIQPSEPRDSAVYFCASGPTSVWRGGLSTGELFFGEGSRLTVL.

The chain has TRBV20-1 and TRBJ1-2; tentatively, D is TRBD1 (5 bases). Trimming pared 5 bases from V and 14 bases from J, leaving 18 bases between. This CDR3 spans 11 amino acids. CDR1 is DFQATT and CDR2 is SNEGSKA in the germline V gene (reference sequence). Here the CDR3 DNA reads TGCAGTGCTGGCCCCGGGACCTTGATAACCTTC. Encoded protein: CSAGPGTLITF.

The V call is TRBV27, the J call TRBJ1-6; D remains ambiguous. The CDR3 is 14 amino acids. Looked up from germline, CDR1 is MNHEY and CDR2 is SMNVEV (reference sequence). The germline V and J ends were trimmed by 5 bases and 0 bases, with 5 bases remaining between them. The CDR3 is CASSPSSYNSPLHF. The CDR3 bases are TGTGCCAGCAGTCCAAGCTCCTATAATTCACCCCTCCACTTT.

This chain links TRBV6-5 with TRBJ1-3, with 9 bases identical to TRBD1. Per the germline V gene, CDR1 is MNHEY and CDR2 is SVGAGI. V lost 0 bases and J lost 2; bases outside the gene matches: 2. This CDR3 is 16 amino acids long. The CDR3 nucleotides are TGTGCCAGCAGTTACTCGGGACAGGGAACTGGAAACACCATATATTTT. Residues: CASSYSGQGTGNTIYF.

The chain couples TRBV19 to TRBJ1-5; D unclear. CDR1 and CDR2 (germline): LNHDA, SQIVND (reference sequence). Deletions cut 5 bases from V and 1 base from J, with 9 bases between. The CDR3 runs to 14 residues. This CDR3 reads CASSPRPSNQPQHF. The CDR3 nucleotides read TGTGCCAGTAGTCCCCGACCGAGCAATCAGCCCCAGCATTTT.

The gene calls are TRBV2 and TRBJ2-5; tentatively, D is TRBD1 or TRBD2 (6 bases each). The CDR3 sequence is 13 residues long. Germline CDR1 reads SNHLY; CDR2 reads FYNNEI. V lost 4 bases, J lost 5 bases, and 11 bases lay in between. In nucleotides, the CDR3 is TGTGCCAGCAGTGTCTTCGGGGGCGAGACCCAGTACTTC. Translated: CASSVFGGETQYF.

V and J are TRBV11-2 and TRBJ2-7, with 10 positions matching TRBD1. V trimming: 5 bases; J trimming: 4 bases; junction bases outside the gene matches: 8. The CDR3 extends over 15 amino acids. The germline V gene encodes CDR1 SGHAT and CDR2 FQNNGV. This chain's CDR3 is CASSRPGQGNYEQYF. The CDR3, as DNA: TGTGCCAGCAGCAGGCCGGGACAGGGGAATTACGAGCAGTACTTC.

The rearrangement links TRBV30 to TRBJ1-1; the D is unclear. Trimming removed 1 base at V and 1 base at J, with 7 bases between. Germline CDR1 is GTSNPN and CDR2 is SVGIG (reference sequence). The CDR3 length is 13 residues. This chain's CDR3 is CAWSEEGNTEAFF. The CDR3 DNA is TGTGCCTGGAGTGAGGAAGGGAACACTGAAGCTTTCTTT. The variable domain in full, with the rest retrieved from reference TRBV30 and TRBJ1-1, is SQTIHQWPATLVQPVGSPLSLECTVEGTSNPNLYWYRQAAGRGLQLLFYSVGIGQISSEVPQNLSASRPQDRQFILSSKKLLLSDSGFYLCAWSEEGNTEAFFGQGTRLTVV.

The V call is TRBV6-6, the J call TRBJ2-1; 9 positions agree with TRBD2. The germline CDR1 and CDR2 sequences are MNHNY and SVGAGI (reference sequence). Unmatched junction bases numbered 6, after V lost 5 bases and J lost 4 bases. The CDR3 consists of 15 residues. CDR3 DNA: TGTGCCAGCAGTAAGGGACTAGCACGATACAATGAGCAGTTCTTC. Its translation is CASSKGLARYNEQFF.

The chain joins TRBV30 to TRBJ1-3; D is perhaps TRBD1 (5 bases). The V end lost 4 bases, the J end lost 0 bases, and 10 bases lay between the germline ends. This CDR3 has 14 amino acids. Germline lookup yields CDR1 GTSNPN and CDR2 SVGIG (reference sequence). The CDR3 reads CAWTDTSSGNTIYF. In DNA, the CDR3 is TGTGCCTGGACGGACACCAGCTCTGGAAACACCATATATTTT. The variable domain in full, with the rest retrieved from reference TRBV30 and TRBJ1-3, is SQTIHQWPATLVQPVGSPLSLECTVEGTSNPNLYWYRQAAGRGLQLLFYSVGIGQISSEVPQNLSASRPQDRQFILSSKKLLLSDSGFYLCAWTDTSSGNTIYFGEGSWLTVV.

CDR3 sequence (DNA): TGTGCCAGCAGTCAACAGGGGAGTCAGGCTTTCTTT. Translated: CASSQQGSQAFF. The chain couples TRBV28 to TRBJ1-1; 7 nucleotides align to TRBD1. The ends lost 5 bases at V and 11 bases at J; junction bases unmatched: 8. In germline, CDR1 is MDHEN, CDR2 SYDVKM. The CDR3 consists of 12 residues.

V usage is TRBV7-8 and J usage is TRBJ1-5; weak D call: TRBD1 (5 bases). There are 14 residues in the CDR3. Germline V gene data show CDR1 as SGHVS and CDR2 as FQNEAQ. With 3 bases removed from V and 4 bases from J, the gap between germline ends came to 10 bases. The CDR3 is CASSFDRRNQPQHF. The CDR3 DNA reads TGTGCCAGCAGCTTCGACAGAAGGAATCAGCCCCAGCATTTT. Supplemented by reference TRBV7-8 and TRBJ1-5, the full variable domain reads GAGVSQSPRYKVAKRGQDVALRCDPISGHVSLFWYQQALGQGPEFLTYFQNEAQLDKSGLPSDRFFAERPEGSVSTLKIQRTQQEDSAVYLCASSFDRRNQPQHFGDGTRLSIL.

The V call is TRBV7-8, the J call TRBJ1-5; D gene uncertain. This CDR3 spans 15 amino acids. Trimming took off 5 bases at V and 7 bases at J, with 18 bases between the two ends. CDR1 is SGHVS and CDR2 is FQNEAQ in the germline V gene. In nucleotides, the CDR3 is TGTGCCAGCAGCCCCGGCGGGAGGGTTGGACAGCCCCAGCATTTT. Protein sequence: CASSPGGRVGQPQHF. Variable domain in full (rest from reference TRBV7-8 and TRBJ1-5): GAGVSQSPRYKVAKRGQDVALRCDPISGHVSLFWYQQALGQGPEFLTYFQNEAQLDKSGLPSDRFFAERPEGSVSTLKIQRTQQEDSAVYLCASSPGGRVGQPQHFGDGTRLSIL.

The rearrangement uses TRBV6-6 and TRBJ2-7; D possibly matches TRBD1 or TRBD2 (5 bases each). The germline CDR1 and CDR2 sequences are MNHNY and SVGAGI (reference sequence). Trimming pared 5 bases from V and 2 bases from J, leaving 13 bases between. The CDR3 runs 14 residues. This chain's CDR3 is CASSSPQGPYEQYF. In DNA form, the CDR3 reads TGTGCCAGCAGTAGTCCTCAGGGACCCTACGAGCAGTACTTC.

The CDR3 loop is CSVERGGNNEQFF. DNA for the CDR3: TGCAGCGTTGAGCGGGGGGGCAACAATGAGCAGTTCTTC. The V call is TRBV29-1, the J call TRBJ2-1, with 9 bases that match TRBD2. J lost 5 bases, V lost 3 bases, and 2 bases had no gene match. This CDR3 comprises 13 residues. The germline V gene has CDR1 SQVTM and CDR2 ANQGSEA.

The chain recombines TRBV19 with TRBJ1-5; D unresolved. Germline lookup yields CDR1 LNHDA and CDR2 SQIVND (reference sequence). Trimming took 3 bases from V and 0 from J, leaving 12 bases between them. The CDR3 totals 16 residues. The CDR3 DNA reads as TGTGCCAGTAGTATTGCTGGGAGCTATAGCAATCAGCCCCAGCATTTT. Translated: CASSIAGSYSNQPQHF.

Only one count was recorded for this clone. V usage is TRBV18 and J usage is TRBJ1-2, with D tentatively TRBD1 (5 bases). From germline, CDR1 is KGHSH and CDR2 LQKENI. The V end lost 2 bases, the J end lost 8 bases, and 15 bases lay between the germline ends. The CDR3 runs to 14 residues. The chain's CDR3 is CASSPTVGVSGYTF. The CDR3 nucleotides read TGTGCCAGCTCACCAACGGTAGGGGTCTCAGGCTACACCTTC.

As DNA, the CDR3 is TGTGCCAGCATCCCGAAGGGCAGGGGTATCACCGGGGAGCTGTTTTTT. This encodes CASIPKGRGITGELFF. The chain couples TRBV2 to TRBJ2-2, with D possibly TRBD1 on 6 matching bases. The CDR3 is 16 residues long. Per the germline V gene, CDR1 is SNHLY and CDR2 is FYNNEI. The V end was cut by 7 bases, the J end by 4 bases, with 19 bases between. Combining the CDR3 with reference TRBV2 and TRBJ2-2 gives the whole variable domain EPEVTQTPSHQVTQMGQEVILRCVPISNHLYFYWYRQILGQKVEFLVSFYNNEISEKSEIFDDQFSVERPDGSNFTLKIRSTKLEDSAMYFCASIPKGRGITGELFFGEGSRLTVL.

This chain links TRBV6-1 with TRBJ2-7; perhaps TRBD2 as D (5 bases). This CDR3 comprises 14 residues. V was cut by 7 bases and J by 3 bases, with 16 bases left in between. CDR1 and CDR2 from the germline V gene are MNHNS and SASEGT. The CDR3 spells CASTTAEGVYEQYF. CDR3 nucleotide sequence: TGTGCCAGCACCACGGCCGAGGGTGTCTACGAGCAGTACTTC.

This chain uses TRBV6-5 with TRBJ1-6; TRBD1 might be the D (5 bases). The germline V gene has CDR1 MNHEY and CDR2 SVGAGI. The CDR3 extends over 15 amino acids. Trimming removed 3 bases from V and 0 bases from J, with 6 bases in between. The CDR3: CASSYQGSYNSPLHF. The DNA for the CDR3 is TGTGCCAGCAGTTATCAGGGCTCCTATAATTCACCCCTCCACTTT.

This clone was recorded only once. The chain combines TRBV9 with TRBJ2-7; D gene unclear. This CDR3 is built from 14 residues. CDR1 and CDR2 from the germline V gene are SGDLS and YYNGEE. The V and J ends lost 0 bases and 0 bases respectively, with 7 bases between them. In DNA, the CDR3 is TGTGCCAGCAGCGTAGGTAGTAACTCCTACGAGCAGTACTTC. As protein: CASSVGSNSYEQYF.